The 10 T cell receptor beta chains below all came from one sample that was sequenced in a study of T cells in Graves' hyperthyroidism and ophthalmopathy. Amplification of TCR beta CDR3 regions used RNA as the template. TCR CDR3 underwent first-round RT-PCR with the HTBI primer set. TCRdb re-called the multiplex PCR reads through MiXCR, storing one row per CDR3 protein. This table holds roughly 840,000 distinct CDR3 sequences, over 35% found once. Source material: blood. These receptor sequences come from a man aged 18 to 35 with Graves' hyperthyroidism.

This clonotype has a count of ten or more. The chain combines TRBV29-1 with TRBJ1-1, with TRBD1 as a possible D gene (6 bases). The CDR3 runs 13 residues. V was cut by 4 bases and J by 9 bases, with 18 bases left in between. The germline V gene encodes CDR1 SQVTM and CDR2 ANQGSEA. CDR3 sequence (DNA): TGCAGCGTTGTAGTGGGTGGACAGACTAAAGCTTTCTTT. Protein: CSVVVGGQTKAFF.

In this sample, this clonotype turned up many times. CDR3 nucleotides: TGTGCCAGCAGCTCCCGGAGGGGGCTGGAGACCCAGTACTTC. Its translation: CASSSRRGLETQYF. The chain uses TRBV7-8 and TRBJ2-5; a weak D match, TRBD1 (7 bases). This CDR3 comprises 14 residues. The ends were cut back, 4 bases at V and 5 bases at J, with 14 bases in the middle. CDR1 and CDR2 (germline): SGHVS, FQNEAQ.

This clonotype has a handful of counts. V is TRBV3-1 and J is TRBJ2-5; TRBD1 aligns across 7 bases. Germline CDR1 and CDR2: LGHDT and YNNKEL (reference sequence). J was trimmed by 5 bases and V by 1 base; bases with no gene match: 4. This CDR3 contains 14 residues. CDR3 sequence reads: CASSQATGKETQYF. The CDR3 DNA reads as TGTGCCAGCAGCCAAGCGACAGGGAAGGAGACCCAGTACTTC.

This rearrangement joins TRBV7-9 to TRBJ2-5; possible D gene TRBD1, 5 bases. Trimming cost V 5 bases and J 1 base, with 8 bases left between them. Per germline, CDR1 SEHNR and CDR2 FQNEAQ (reference sequence). This CDR3 spans 13 amino acids. This CDR3 reads CASSIDSQETQYF. DNA of the CDR3: TGTGCCAGCAGCATCGACAGCCAAGAGACCCAGTACTTC. The whole variable domain, filled in from reference TRBV7-9 and TRBJ2-5, reads DTGVSQNPRHKITKRGQNVTFRCDPISEHNRLYWYRQTLGQGPEFLTYFQNEAQLEKSRLLSDRFSAERPKGSFSTLEIQRTEQGDSAMYLCASSIDSQETQYFGPGTRLLVL.

This clonotype occurred many times. The gene calls are TRBV29-1 and TRBJ2-7, with D possibly matching TRBD2 (7 bases). This CDR3 is 11 amino acids long. V lost 2 bases and J lost 6, with 8 bases in between. CDR1 and CDR2 from the germline V gene are SQVTM and ANQGSEA. CDR3 residues: CSVERGGEQYF. The CDR3 coding sequence is TGCAGCGTTGAAAGGGGGGGCGAGCAGTACTTC.

This clonotype was recorded at least ten times. This chain connects TRBV7-6 to TRBJ2-7, with D possibly being TRBD1 (6 bases). V shed 6 bases and J shed 6 bases, with 12 bases lying between them. The CDR3 consists of 12 residues. CDR1 is SGHVS and CDR2 is FNYEAQ in the germline V gene. DNA for the CDR3: TGTGCCAGCAGTCCTAACAGGGTCGAGCAGTACTTC. Its translation is CASSPNRVEQYF.

The sample holds many counts of this clonotype. The chain joins TRBV5-6 to TRBJ1-6, with D unclear. The V end was cut by 1 base, the J end by 8 bases, with 7 bases between. The CDR3 sequence is 13 residues long. Germline assignment: CDR1 SGHDT and CDR2 YYEEEE. This CDR3 reads CASSLRWDSPLHF. Written as DNA, the CDR3 is TGTGCCAGCAGCTTGAGGTGGGATTCACCCCTCCACTTT. Complete variable domain (other parts from reference TRBV5-6 and TRBJ1-6): DAGVTQSPTHLIKTRGQQVTLRCSPKSGHDTVSWYQQALGQGPQFIFQYYEEEERQRGNFPDRFSGHQFPNYSSELNVNALLLGDSALYLCASSLRWDSPLHFGNGTRLTVT.

This chain uses TRBV11-2 with TRBJ2-5; the match to TRBD1 covers 10 bases. V lost 5 bases to trimming and J lost 5 bases; unmatched junction nucleotides: 5. CDR1 is SGHAT and CDR2 is FQNNGV in the germline V gene. CDR3 length equals 14 residues. The CDR3 loop is CASSLGQGWETQYF. The CDR3, as DNA: TGTGCCAGCAGCCTGGGACAGGGGTGGGAGACCCAGTACTTC.

V gene TRBV7-8 combines with J gene TRBJ1-1; D gene ambiguous. Germline V gene data show CDR1 as SGHVS and CDR2 as FQNEAQ. The CDR3 has 14 amino acids. V dropped 0 bases and J dropped 8 bases, with 13 bases sitting between them. The CDR3 sequence is CASSLAHSMNEAFF. CDR3 coding DNA: TGTGCCAGCAGCTTAGCGCACTCCATGAACGAAGCTTTCTTT.

The V call is TRBV20-1, the J call TRBJ1-2; D is ambiguous. V was pared by 8 bases and J by 5 bases, with 24 bases between. From germline, CDR1 is DFQATT and CDR2 SNEGSKA (reference sequence). This CDR3 region has 15 residues. CDR3 residues: CSLRPIPNDKYGYTF. CDR3 bases: TGCAGTCTGAGACCGATCCCAAACGATAAATATGGCTACACCTTC.